The 3 T cell receptor beta chains reported below all come from one sample, sequenced in a study of cytomegalovirus exposure and HLA in healthy donors. The PCR contained 60 Vbeta and 13 Jbeta primers. The data were produced by immunoSEQ multiplex PCR, yet TCRdb's version contains in-frame clones alone and is incomplete. The table has over 150,000 clones, around 80% seen once; the top ten hold approximately 4.8%. The material sequenced was PBMCs. The receptors were gathered from a man under 40 in good health and CMV-seronegative.

The V and J genes are TRBV4-2 and TRBJ1-1, with unresolved D. The CDR3 is made up of 13 amino acids. Per germline, CDR1 LGHNA and CDR2 YNFKEQ. V was pared by 1 base and J by 1 base, with 4 bases between. CDR3 protein: CASSQGANTEAFF. CDR3 nucleotide sequence: TGTGCCAGCAGCCAAGGGGCGAACACTGAAGCTTTCTTT.

This chain uses TRBV5-8 with TRBJ1-5; D is ambiguous. The CDR3 is made up of 16 amino acids. Germline loops: CDR1 SGHTS, CDR2 YDEGEE. V lost 4 bases to trimming and J lost 0 bases, with 14 bases between them. This CDR3 is CASSHGLPGSNQPQHF. CDR3 bases: TGTGCCAGCAGCCATGGACTCCCCGGTAGCAATCAGCCCCAGCATTTT.

The rearrangement joins TRBV29-1 to TRBJ2-1, with TRBD1 as a possible D gene (6 bases). Germline V gene data show CDR1 as SQVTM and CDR2 as ANQGSEA. The CDR3 spans 15 residues. Trimming pared 0 bases from V and 8 bases from J, leaving 17 bases between. The CDR3 loop reads CSVEDTRGISDEQFF. Here the CDR3 DNA reads TGCAGCGTTGAAGATACGAGGGGGATCAGTGATGAGCAGTTCTTC.